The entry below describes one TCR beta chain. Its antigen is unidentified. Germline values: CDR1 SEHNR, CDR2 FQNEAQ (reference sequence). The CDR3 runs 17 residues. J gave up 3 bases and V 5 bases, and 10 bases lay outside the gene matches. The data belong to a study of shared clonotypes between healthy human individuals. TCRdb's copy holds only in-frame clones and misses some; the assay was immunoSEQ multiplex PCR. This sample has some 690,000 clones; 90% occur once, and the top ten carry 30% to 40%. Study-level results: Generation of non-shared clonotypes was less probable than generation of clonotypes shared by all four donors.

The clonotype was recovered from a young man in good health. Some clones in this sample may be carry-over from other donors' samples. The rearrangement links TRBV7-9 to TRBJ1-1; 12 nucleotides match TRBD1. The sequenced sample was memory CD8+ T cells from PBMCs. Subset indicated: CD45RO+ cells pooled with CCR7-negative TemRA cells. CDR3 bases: TGTGCCAGCAGCCAACCCCATGGGGACAGGGGGCACACTGAAGCTTTCTTT. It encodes CASSQPHGDRGHTEAFF.